This entry lists 29 T cell receptor beta chains sequenced from one sample in a study of breast tumors, draining lymph nodes, adjacent tissues. TCRdb reanalysed the multiplex PCR reads using MiXCR and keeps one entry per CDR3 protein. The table includes about 140,000 distinct CDR3 sequences, 32% detected once. Samples came from axillary lymph nodes draining the breast cancer. Source material: axillary lymph node tissue. The receptors were sampled from a female donor with breast cancer. Some clones in this sample may be carry-over from other donors' samples.

The chain joins TRBV2 to TRBJ2-7, with 7 nucleotides matching TRBD1. Unmatched junction bases numbered 7, after V lost 8 bases and J lost 0 bases. Germline-derived CDR1 and CDR2 are SNHLY and FYNNEI. CDR3 size: 14 residues. CDR3 sequence: CASGLRDSSYEQYF. In DNA form, the CDR3 reads TGTGCCAGCGGACTCCGGGACAGCTCCTACGAGCAGTACTTC.

This clonotype was detected ten times or more. A read error may produce the germline difference seen at one junction end. The chain joins TRBV4-2 to TRBJ1-2; D unclear. The CDR3 extends over 12 amino acids. CDR1 and CDR2 (germline): LGHNA, YNFKEQ. This CDR3 reads CASSQANYGYTF. The CDR3, as DNA: TGTGCCAGCAGTCAAGCTAACTATGGCTACACCTTC.

This clonotype was seen many times. The genes are TRBV6-5 and TRBJ2-5; TRBD1 agrees at 8 bases. The CDR3 covers 13 residues. The J segment lost 4 bases and the V segment lost 5 bases, leaving 3 bases of the junction unmatched. Germline CDR1 and CDR2: MNHEY and SVGAGI. CDR3 sequence: CASSVDRGETQYF. The CDR3 DNA sequence: TGTGCCAGCAGTGTCGACAGGGGAGAGACCCAGTACTTC.

V gene TRBV12-3 or TRBV12-4 combines with J gene TRBJ1-2; TRBD1 matches 10 bases. V gave up 6 bases and J gave up 8 bases; unmatched junction bases: 9. The CDR3 sequence is 14 residues long. CDR3 in DNA: TGTGCCAGCAGACTCGGGGGACAGGGGTACGGCTACACCTTC. It encodes CASRLGGQGYGYTF.

In this sample, this clonotype turned up many times. The chain joins TRBV6-5 to TRBJ2-7, with 12 bases that match TRBD2. V shed 6 bases, J shed 5 bases, and the junction held 5 bases outside the gene matches. The CDR3 sequence is 14 residues long. In germline, CDR1 is MNHEY, CDR2 SVGAGI. The CDR3 protein is CASRGLAGLDEQYF. CDR3 coding DNA: TGTGCCAGCAGAGGACTAGCGGGGTTAGACGAGCAGTACTTC.

This clonotype was observed a single time. This sequence joins TRBV18 and TRBJ1-1, with D possibly matching TRBD1 (5 bases). CDR1 is KGHSH and CDR2 is LQKENI in the germline V gene. Trimming pared 3 bases from V and 8 bases from J, leaving 10 bases between. The CDR3 runs to 12 residues. CDR3: CASSPRVGEAFF. The CDR3 DNA sequence: TGTGCCAGCTCACCCAGGGTGGGGGAAGCTTTCTTT.

The genes are TRBV4-2 and TRBJ1-1; D might be TRBD1 (6 bases). Germline CDR1 and CDR2: LGHNA and YNFKEQ. Trimming shortened V by 4 bases and J by 1 base, and 19 bases separated the two germline ends. The CDR3 length is 17 residues. CDR3 in DNA: TGTGCCAGCAGCCGGGTGAAGGGGGGGCTTTCGAACACTGAAGCTTTCTTT. Its protein product is CASSRVKGGLSNTEAFF.

This clonotype occurred many times. The V call is TRBV7-3, the J call TRBJ2-3, with TRBD2 as a possible D gene (6 bases). Germline V gene lookup returns CDR1 SGHTA and CDR2 FQGTGA. CDR3 length: 14 amino acids. Deletions cut 7 bases from V and 2 bases from J, with 13 bases between. The CDR3 DNA follows: TGTGCCAGCACCTCGGAGGGGCACACAGATACGCAGTATTTT. Protein product: CASTSEGHTDTQYF.

With respect to this clonotype: This could be a read error, since a much larger clone is one nucleotide away. The V call is TRBV7-2, the J call TRBJ2-3, with TRBD1 identical over 10 bases. The DNA end is a closer match to TRBJ1-5, so the J assignment may be wrong. The germline gives CDR1 SGHTA, CDR2 FQGNSA. CDR3 length: 15 amino acids. CDR3 coding DNA: TGTGCCAGCAGCGAACCGGACAGGGGGGTAGATACGCAGCATTTT. Its protein is CASSEPDRGVDTQHF.

This clonotype has at least ten counts. The chain uses TRBV6-5 and TRBJ2-1, with 8 bases lining up with TRBD1. Per the germline V gene, CDR1 is MNHEY and CDR2 is SVGAGI. V shed 2 bases, J shed 8 bases, and the junction held 11 bases outside the gene matches. The CDR3 covers 16 residues. CDR3 bases: TGTGCCAGCAGTTACCGAGGACAGGGCAAAGGCTATGAGCAGTTCTTC. Its translation is CASSYRGQGKGYEQFF.

This clonotype was counted at least ten times. This sequence joins TRBV5-8 and TRBJ2-5, with D possibly matching TRBD1 (6 bases). Trimming pared 1 base from V and 5 bases from J, leaving 9 bases between. The germline gives CDR1 SGHTS, CDR2 YDEGEE. CDR3 length: 13 amino acids. CDR3 sequence: CASSLWQGETQYF. Written as DNA, the CDR3 is TGTGCCAGCAGCTTGTGGCAGGGGGAGACCCAGTACTTC.

This clonotype appeared many times. One end of the junction is discordant with germline, which a read error may explain. The chain carries TRBV7-7 and TRBJ2-5; possible D gene TRBD1, 5 bases. CDR1 and CDR2 (germline): SSHAT, FNYEAQ (reference sequence). The length of the CDR3 is 14 residues. In DNA form, the CDR3 reads TGTGCTAGCAGCTTCAGGGTTGACCAAGAGACCCAGTACTTC. Translating gives CASSFRVDQETQYF.

This chain joins TRBV7-2 and TRBJ2-5; either TRBD1 or TRBD2 may fit D (5 bases each). This CDR3 is 16 amino acids long. Germline CDR1 and CDR2: SGHTA and FQGNSA. Trimming cost V 4 bases and J 4 bases, with 19 bases left between them. The CDR3 sequence is CASSWNTGTGGETQYF. CDR3 coding DNA: TGTGCCAGCAGCTGGAACACCGGGACGGGCGGAGAGACCCAGTACTTC. Full variable domain (rest looked up from reference TRBV7-2 and TRBJ2-5): GAGVSQSPSNKVTEKGKDVELRCDPISGHTALYWYRQSLGQGLEFLIYFQGNSAPDKSGLPSDRFSAERTGGSVSTLTIQRTQQEDSAVYLCASSWNTGTGGETQYFGPGTRLLVL.

A word on this clonotype: The CDR3 does not end in the conserved phenylalanine or tryptophan, so this is likely a read error. The DNA is omitted, as the CDR3 cannot be located on it reliably, and the CDR3 follows TCRdb's listing. J is TRBJ2-5 and V is TRBV7-2; the D call TRBD1 from the table was never checked on the DNA. The germline V gene has CDR1 SGHTA and CDR2 FQGNSA. The CDR3 is 14 amino acids in total, end residues counted. The CDR3 region is CASSPGRTQETQHL.

This chain uses TRBV2 with TRBJ1-2; D is undetermined. The CDR3 totals 10 residues. V lost 2 bases to trimming and J lost 8 bases, with 3 bases between them. Germline CDR1 reads SNHLY; CDR2 reads FYNNEI. The CDR3 nucleotides read TGTGCCAGCAGTGAATGGGGCTACACCTTC. This gives the protein CASSEWGYTF.

This clonotype showed up many times. This chain uses TRBV6-2 or TRBV6-3 with TRBJ2-5; maybe TRBD1 (6 bases). V gave up 2 bases and J gave up 5 bases, with 15 bases separating them. Germline V gene data show CDR1 as MNHEY and CDR2 as SVGEGT. This CDR3 comprises 15 residues. In DNA form, the CDR3 reads TGTGCCAGCAGTTACGACAGATTCACAGGGGAGACCCAGTACTTC. Residues: CASSYDRFTGETQYF.

The sample holds many counts of this clonotype. The V gene is TRBV5-8, the J gene TRBJ2-2, with a possible D match to TRBD1 (6 bases). The germline gives CDR1 SGHTS, CDR2 YDEGEE. The V end lost 3 bases, the J end lost 1 base, and 10 bases lay between the germline ends. This CDR3 is built from 15 residues. The CDR3 sequence: CASSSTGLNTGELFF. The CDR3 DNA follows: TGTGCCAGCAGCTCTACAGGGTTGAACACCGGGGAGCTGTTTTTT.

In its sample, this clonotype was seen many times. The chain joins TRBV20-1 to TRBJ1-4, with TRBD1 as a possible D gene (5 bases). Germline V gives CDR1 DFQATT, CDR2 SNEGSKA (reference sequence). This CDR3 is 13 amino acids long. Trimming cost V 0 bases and J 7 bases, with 9 bases left between them. The CDR3 bases are TGCAGTGCTAGAGAAGCAGGGACTGAAAAACTGTTTTTT. It encodes CSAREAGTEKLFF.

The genes are TRBV24-1 and TRBJ1-5, with 7 positions matching TRBD1. Germline loops: CDR1 KGHDR, CDR2 SFDVKD. The CDR3 is 14 residues long. V shed 7 bases, J shed 3 bases, and the junction held 5 bases outside the gene matches. In DNA form, the CDR3 reads TGTGCCACCAGGACCGGACAGGACAATCAGCCCCAGCATTTT. Its translation: CATRTGQDNQPQHF.

This clonotype was detected ten times or more. A much larger clone lies one base from this, so it may be a read error. The chain combines TRBV24-1 with TRBJ2-3, with D maybe TRBD1 (6 bases). The J call is doubtful: the DNA matches TRBJ1-5 better. This CDR3 is 17 amino acids long. Germline CDR1 and CDR2: KGHDR and SFDVKD. As DNA, the CDR3 is TGTGCCACCAGTGACCCGACTAGCGGGGGGGCCGGAGATACGCAGCATTTT. Protein sequence: CATSDPTSGGAGDTQHF.

This clonotype was recorded at least ten times. The V gene is TRBV9, the J gene TRBJ1-6, with 10 bases that match TRBD1. The J segment lost 13 bases and the V segment lost 3 bases, leaving 10 bases of the junction unmatched. CDR3 length: 15 amino acids. Per germline, CDR1 SGDLS and CDR2 YYNGEE. This CDR3 is CASSARDRGFDPLHF. In nucleotides, the CDR3 is TGTGCCAGCAGCGCTCGGGACAGGGGATTTGACCCCCTCCACTTT.

In the case of this clonotype: This could be a read error, since a much larger clone is one nucleotide away. This rearrangement joins TRBV6-1 to TRBJ2-1; D possibly matches TRBD1 or TRBD2 (5 bases each). The CDR3 is made up of 13 amino acids. Trimming cost V 6 bases and J 7 bases, with 13 bases left between them. Germline V lookup: CDR1 MNHNS, CDR2 SASEGT. The DNA for the CDR3 is TGTGCCAGCAGCCGGGACCCTCGGAATGAGCAGTTCTTC. Protein: CASSRDPRNEQFF.

There are many counts of this clonotype. This chain joins TRBV20-1 and TRBJ2-7, with a possible D match to TRBD2 (5 bases). The germline V and J ends were trimmed by 2 bases and 2 bases, with 19 bases remaining between them. CDR3 size: 16 residues. The germline gives CDR1 DFQATT, CDR2 SNEGSKA (reference sequence). CDR3 region: CSARLISDYSTYEQYF. CDR3 nucleotide sequence: TGCAGTGCTAGACTCATATCAGACTACTCTACCTACGAGCAGTACTTC.

In this sample, this clonotype turned up many times. The V gene is TRBV6-5, the J gene TRBJ1-6; D uncertain. The CDR3 extends over 13 amino acids. Germline-derived CDR1 and CDR2 are MNHEY and SVGAGI. V lost 6 bases and J 7 bases, leaving 10 bases between the germline ends. The CDR3 loop reads CASSTRGNSPLHF. Written as DNA, the CDR3 is TGTGCCAGCAGCACTCGAGGCAATTCACCCCTCCACTTT.

V and J are TRBV7-2 and TRBJ1-1, with unresolved D. The germline V gene encodes CDR1 SGHTA and CDR2 FQGNSA. The CDR3 consists of 13 residues. Trimming took 5 bases from V and 1 from J, leaving 8 bases between them. The CDR3 region has the DNA TGTGCCAGCAGCGATCAGAGGAACACTGAAGCTTTCTTT. Translating it yields CASSDQRNTEAFF.

This clonotype was seen ten or more times. The chain carries TRBV11-2 and TRBJ1-6; 10 bases map to TRBD1. Germline V lookup: CDR1 SGHAT, CDR2 FQNNGV. This CDR3 region has 16 residues. The V segment lost 2 bases and the J segment 7 bases; nucleotides outside the gene matches: 5. The CDR3 nucleotides are TGTGCCAGCAGCTTATTTGGGGGACAGGGGAATTCACCCCTCCACTTT. This gives the protein CASSLFGGQGNSPLHF.

This clonotype was counted many times. The chain is built from TRBV20-1 and TRBJ1-1, with D perhaps matching TRBD1 (5 bases). There are 13 residues in the CDR3. Germline CDR1 reads DFQATT; CDR2 reads SNEGSKA (reference sequence). V gave up 6 bases and J gave up 7 bases, with 18 bases separating them. CDR3 sequence (DNA): TGCAGTGCCAAGGTACAGGTTGATGGTGAAGCTTTCTTT. It yields the protein CSAKVQVDGEAFF.

CDR3 DNA: TGCAGTGCTAGAGATCGGTTGCGGAGCTCCTACAATGAGCAGTTCTTC. Its translation: CSARDRLRSSYNEQFF. The rearrangement joins TRBV20-1 to TRBJ2-1; D is ambiguous. Trimming shortened V by 0 bases and J by 0 bases, and 12 bases separated the two germline ends. CDR3 length equals 16 residues. CDR1 and CDR2 from the germline V gene are DFQATT and SNEGSKA (reference sequence).

This clonotype was counted many times. The chain uses TRBV7-9 and TRBJ2-1, with 10 bases identical to TRBD2. Germline lookup yields CDR1 SEHNR and CDR2 FQNEAQ (reference sequence). The CDR3 sequence is 17 residues long. J lost 9 bases, V lost 6 bases, and 17 bases had no gene match. Written as DNA, the CDR3 is TGTGCCAGCAGGAGAACCCCGGAGCGGGGGGGTACGGGTGAGCAGTTCTTC. It yields the protein CASRRTPERGGTGEQFF.